Listed here are 8 T cell receptor beta chains from one sample, sequenced in a study of regulatory T cells in long-lasting Graves disease. Time point: newly diagnosed GD, antithyroid drugs for less than 3 months. After RNA was extracted from PBMCs, the TCR library was made from it. Libraries of TCR beta came from iRepertoire HTBI primers plus Arm-PCR of CDR3 regions. TCRdb reprocessed the multiplex PCR reads via MiXCR and lists one record per CDR3 protein. This sample has 550,000 to 700,000 distinct CDR3 sequences, with about 16% found just once. The same specimen was also included in a second study, on T cells in Graves' hyperthyroidism and ophthalmopathy.

The material was peripheral blood mononuclear cells (PBMCs), obtained at new diagnosis, from a patient treated with antithyroid drugs. These receptors originate from a young man with Graves disease.

This clonotype came up many times. V is TRBV7-2 and J is TRBJ2-5; tentatively, D is TRBD2 (5 bases). V lost 1 base, J lost 1 base, and 7 bases lay in between. Germline V gene data show CDR1 as SGHTA and CDR2 as FQGNSA. The CDR3 spans 14 residues. The CDR3 reads CASSLDGIQETQYF. The CDR3 coding sequence is TGTGCCAGCAGCTTAGACGGGATCCAAGAGACCCAGTACTTC.

The chain links TRBV11-2 to TRBJ2-5; the D gene is possibly TRBD2 (6 bases). V lost 5 bases to trimming and J lost 4 bases, with 17 bases between them. Per germline, CDR1 SGHAT and CDR2 FQNNGV. The CDR3 loop spans 15 amino acids. In DNA form, the CDR3 reads TGTGCCAGCAGCCCCGGACTAACGGGAGTAGAGACCCAGTACTTC. Its protein product is CASSPGLTGVETQYF.

Details on this clonotype: The CDR3 does not end in the conserved phenylalanine or tryptophan, so this is likely a read error. The CDR3 sequence: CASSSPGRSANEQFL. CDR3 sequence (DNA): TGTGCCAGCAGTTCTCCGGGACGGTCGGCCAATGAGCAGTTCCTC. The chain is built from TRBV27 and TRBJ2-1; D may be TRBD1 or TRBD2 (5 bases each). The CDR3 has 15 residues. The V gene lost 4 bases and the J gene lost 6 bases, with 16 bases spanning the gap. Germline V lookup: CDR1 MNHEY, CDR2 SMNVEV (reference sequence).

This clonotype was seen at least ten times. This chain links TRBV2 with TRBJ1-1, with TRBD1 as a possible D gene (5 bases). Germline assignment: CDR1 SNHLY and CDR2 FYNNEI. CDR3 size: 11 residues. Trimming removed 10 bases from V and 6 bases from J, with 12 bases in between. CDR3 in amino acids: CAIAGRSEAFF. The DNA of the CDR3 is TGTGCCATTGCAGGGAGGTCTGAAGCTTTCTTT.

This clonotype was found many times. One end of the junction does not line up with germline, which may come from a read error. The J gene is TRBJ2-7, the V gene TRBV12-3 or TRBV12-4; 7 bases map to TRBD1. This CDR3 region has 15 residues. The CDR3 DNA sequence: TGTGCCAGCAGTTCCCAGGGACAGAGCTCCTACGAACAGTACTTC. Its protein product is CASSSQGQSSYEQYF.

This chain links TRBV18 with TRBJ2-1; 7 nucleotides match TRBD1. This CDR3 is built from 20 residues. Losses at the gene ends were 6 bases for V and 3 bases for J; bases not matched to a gene: 23. CDR1 and CDR2 from the germline V gene are KGHSH and LQKENI. In DNA form, the CDR3 reads TGTGCCAGCTCCCGGGGTATAGGGGGCCATTTTCTGAAAGACTACAATGAGCAGTTCTTC. This translates into CASSRGIGGHFLKDYNEQFF.

This clonotype was found many times. The rearrangement joins TRBV4-1 to TRBJ2-1, with D unresolved. The CDR3 extends over 14 amino acids. Germline V gene sequence: CDR1 MGHRA, CDR2 YSYEKL. V was trimmed by 0 bases and J by 3 bases, leaving 6 bases between them. The CDR3 loop is CASSQDGFYNEQFF. The CDR3 region has the DNA TGCGCCAGCAGCCAAGACGGATTCTACAATGAGCAGTTCTTC.

The V gene is TRBV20-1, the J gene TRBJ1-2; TRBD1 might be the D (6 bases). V was clipped by 7 bases and J by 8 bases, with 14 bases between them. Germline V gene lookup returns CDR1 DFQATT and CDR2 SNEGSKA (reference sequence). The CDR3 contains 11 residues. The CDR3 loop is CSVGGARGYTF. CDR3 coding DNA: TGCAGTGTGGGGGGGGCGCGGGGCTACACCTTC.